Each of the 30 T cell receptor beta chains below was sequenced from the same sample in a study of T cells expressing NK-cell markers. Using the 5' RACE reads, TCRdb records one entry per CDR3 protein without DNA. The sample data list 130,000 to 150,000 distinct CDR3 sequences. The sequenced sample was blood T cells: a sorted CD56 or NKG2C T cell subset, CD4+ or CD8+ T cells, or bulk PBMC T cells (not recorded which). The receptors were gathered from a man aged 18 to 29 in good health.

The CDR3 loop is CASSRGTEAFF. The chain has TRBV7-9 and TRBJ1-1. Germline V gene sequence: CDR1 SEHNR, CDR2 FQNEAQ (reference sequence). The CDR3 has 11 amino acids.

The chain is built from TRBV20-1 and TRBJ2-2; the TCRdb call, TRBD1, lacks DNA for checking. The germline V gene has CDR1 DFQATT and CDR2 SNEGSKA (reference sequence). The CDR3 length is 15 residues. The CDR3 sequence is CSAREWDRGTGELFF.

The chain carries TRBV27 and TRBJ2-5; absent DNA, TCRdb's TRBD1 call cannot be checked. This CDR3 has 17 amino acids. Germline CDR1 MNHEY, CDR2 SMNVEV (reference sequence). The chain's CDR3 is CASSLGAGRASGETQYF.

J is TRBJ1-2 and V is TRBV12-3 or TRBV12-4; TCRdb's D gene call, TRBD1, goes unchecked for lack of DNA. The CDR3 is 12 amino acids. The CDR3 region is CASTTGQYGYTF.

V is TRBV25-1 and J is TRBJ2-5. The CDR3 sequence is 13 residues long. Germline lookup yields CDR1 MGHDK and CDR2 SYGVNS. The CDR3 loop reads CASSNSGLETQYF.

The chain couples TRBV19 to TRBJ2-1; there is no DNA to check the TCRdb D call of TRBD2. The CDR3 totals 12 residues. Looked up from germline, CDR1 is LNHDA and CDR2 is SQIVND (reference sequence). CDR3: CASSARGPEQFF.

This rearrangement joins TRBV6-1 to TRBJ2-5; there is no DNA to check the TCRdb D call of TRBD2. CDR1 is MNHNS, CDR2 SASEGT, per germline. CDR3 length: 16 amino acids. This CDR3 reads CASSPLAGGPRETQYF.

The chain carries TRBV12-3 or TRBV12-4 and TRBJ2-2. CDR3 length: 12 amino acids. CDR3 amino acids: CASRLRQGELFF.

The chain is built from TRBV30 and TRBJ2-5; with no DNA, the TCRdb D assignment of TRBD2 cannot be verified. CDR1 is GTSNPN and CDR2 is SVGIG in the germline V gene (reference sequence). The CDR3 consists of 14 residues. This CDR3 reads CAWKVSGSQETQYF.

This chain joins TRBV29-1 and TRBJ2-3; TCRdb proposes TRBD2, but this gene call is untestable without DNA. Germline V CDR1 and CDR2: SQVTM, ANQGSEA. This CDR3 spans 15 amino acids. This chain's CDR3 is CSVRKREGPQDTQYF.

The V gene is TRBV15, the J gene TRBJ2-3; TCRdb proposes TRBD1, but this gene call is untestable without DNA. The CDR3 has 14 amino acids. CDR1 and CDR2 from the germline V gene are LNHNV and YYDKDF (reference sequence). The CDR3: CATRPTGDTDTQYF.

This chain connects TRBV7-9 to TRBJ1-3. The CDR3 spans 17 residues. Per the germline V gene, CDR1 is SEHNR and CDR2 is FQNEAQ (reference sequence). This CDR3 reads CASSLKRQPSSGNTIYF.

J is TRBJ2-1 and V is TRBV7-9; TCRdb reports TRBD2, a call that lacks DNA to check it against. Germline values: CDR1 SEHNR, CDR2 FQNEAQ (reference sequence). CDR3 size: 15 residues. The CDR3 reads CATLSRLAEGAGQFF.

The chain couples TRBV11-1 to TRBJ2-3; TCRdb selects TRBD1, and the lack of DNA leaves this call unchecked. The germline V gene encodes CDR1 SGHAT and CDR2 FQDESV (reference sequence). This CDR3 contains 18 residues. CDR3 region: CASSLWADPGGLFDTQYF.

V and J are TRBV10-3 and TRBJ1-2; TCRdb returns TRBD1, unconfirmable since there is no DNA. The CDR3 covers 15 residues. Germline V gene lookup returns CDR1 ENHRY and CDR2 SYGVKD. The CDR3 region is CAISEPDRRNEGYTF.

This rearrangement joins TRBV20-1 to TRBJ2-7; TCRdb's D gene call, TRBD2, goes unchecked for lack of DNA. Looked up from germline, CDR1 is DFQATT and CDR2 is SNEGSKA (reference sequence). The CDR3 runs to 15 residues. The CDR3 protein is CSAIDSTSPPDEQYF.

V is TRBV4-3 and J is TRBJ2-2; TCRdb indicates TRBD2, and absent DNA this call remains unverified. The CDR3 contains 17 residues. CDR1 and CDR2 from the germline V gene are LGHNA and YSLEER. The CDR3 loop reads CASSQDFGGGNTGELFF.

The chain is built from TRBV12-3 or TRBV12-4 and TRBJ1-1; TCRdb returns TRBD1, unconfirmable since there is no DNA. This CDR3 is 13 amino acids long. The chain's CDR3 is CATLQGRATEAFF.

The chain's CDR3 is CASSLGGLAGNGSQYF. This chain links TRBV7-9 with TRBJ2-5; TCRdb designates TRBD2, a call that cannot be tested without DNA. The CDR3 covers 16 residues. Per germline, CDR1 SEHNR and CDR2 FQNEAQ (reference sequence).

Frequency places this clonotype as medium-sized. This chain links TRBV5-6 with TRBJ2-2. This CDR3 contains 12 residues. Germline V gives CDR1 SGHDT, CDR2 YYEEEE. CDR3 in amino acids: CASSPNTGELFF.

This chain uses TRBV7-9 with TRBJ2-7; TCRdb selects TRBD1, and the lack of DNA leaves this call unchecked. This CDR3 has 15 amino acids. Looked up from germline, CDR1 is SEHNR and CDR2 is FQNEAQ (reference sequence). The CDR3 loop reads CASSSTGLPSYEQYF. Full variable domain (rest looked up from reference TRBV7-9 and TRBJ2-7): DTGVSQNPRHKITKRGQNVTFRCDPISEHNRLYWYRQTLGQGPEFLTYFQNEAQLEKSRLLSDRFSAERPKGSFSTLEIQRTEQGDSAMYLCASSSTGLPSYEQYFGPGTRLTVT.

The chain combines TRBV5-6 with TRBJ2-7; TCRdb's D call of TRBD1 is untestable without DNA. Germline V gene lookup returns CDR1 SGHDT and CDR2 YYEEEE. The CDR3 spans 16 residues. Here the CDR3 reads CASSLSPQRGSYEQYF.

The chain is built from TRBV12-3 or TRBV12-4 and TRBJ2-1; TCRdb gives TRBD1 as the D gene, but with no DNA this cannot be confirmed. The CDR3 has 13 residues. CDR3 region: CASSRYRGGEQFF.

J is TRBJ2-3 and V is TRBV15. Germline CDR1 reads LNHNV; CDR2 reads YYDKDF (reference sequence). This CDR3 region has 14 residues. CDR3 loop: CATSRGLATDTQYF.

This CDR3 reads CASSKIMGTDTQYF. The rearrangement uses TRBV6-1 and TRBJ2-3. The CDR3 extends over 14 amino acids. CDR1 is MNHNS and CDR2 is SASEGT in the germline V gene.

The chain is built from TRBV14 and TRBJ1-1; there is no DNA to check the TCRdb D call of TRBD1. This CDR3 has 16 amino acids. CDR1 is SGHDN, CDR2 FVKESK, per germline. This CDR3 is CASSPLPGQGKTEAFF.

The rearrangement uses TRBV29-1 and TRBJ2-2; as DNA is missing, the TRBD2 call by TCRdb cannot be tested. The length of the CDR3 is 14 residues. CDR1 is SQVTM, CDR2 ANQGSEA, per germline. The CDR3 protein is CSVSGLAATGELFF.

The chain combines TRBV7-9 with TRBJ1-4; TCRdb picks TRBD1, but there is no DNA to check that call. Germline CDR1 and CDR2: SEHNR and FQNEAQ (reference sequence). This CDR3 is built from 14 residues. The CDR3: CASSFPGSNEKLFF.

The chain is built from TRBV29-1 and TRBJ2-1; no DNA is available, so the TRBD1 call from TCRdb remains unchecked. The CDR3 contains 14 residues. Germline V CDR1 and CDR2: SQVTM, ANQGSEA. CDR3 in amino acids: CSARQGSSYNEQFF.

The CDR3 is CASSPIGTAQPQHF. The chain recombines TRBV19 with TRBJ1-5; without DNA, the TCRdb call of TRBD1 cannot be checked. CDR3 length: 14 amino acids. Per germline, CDR1 LNHDA and CDR2 SQIVND (reference sequence).